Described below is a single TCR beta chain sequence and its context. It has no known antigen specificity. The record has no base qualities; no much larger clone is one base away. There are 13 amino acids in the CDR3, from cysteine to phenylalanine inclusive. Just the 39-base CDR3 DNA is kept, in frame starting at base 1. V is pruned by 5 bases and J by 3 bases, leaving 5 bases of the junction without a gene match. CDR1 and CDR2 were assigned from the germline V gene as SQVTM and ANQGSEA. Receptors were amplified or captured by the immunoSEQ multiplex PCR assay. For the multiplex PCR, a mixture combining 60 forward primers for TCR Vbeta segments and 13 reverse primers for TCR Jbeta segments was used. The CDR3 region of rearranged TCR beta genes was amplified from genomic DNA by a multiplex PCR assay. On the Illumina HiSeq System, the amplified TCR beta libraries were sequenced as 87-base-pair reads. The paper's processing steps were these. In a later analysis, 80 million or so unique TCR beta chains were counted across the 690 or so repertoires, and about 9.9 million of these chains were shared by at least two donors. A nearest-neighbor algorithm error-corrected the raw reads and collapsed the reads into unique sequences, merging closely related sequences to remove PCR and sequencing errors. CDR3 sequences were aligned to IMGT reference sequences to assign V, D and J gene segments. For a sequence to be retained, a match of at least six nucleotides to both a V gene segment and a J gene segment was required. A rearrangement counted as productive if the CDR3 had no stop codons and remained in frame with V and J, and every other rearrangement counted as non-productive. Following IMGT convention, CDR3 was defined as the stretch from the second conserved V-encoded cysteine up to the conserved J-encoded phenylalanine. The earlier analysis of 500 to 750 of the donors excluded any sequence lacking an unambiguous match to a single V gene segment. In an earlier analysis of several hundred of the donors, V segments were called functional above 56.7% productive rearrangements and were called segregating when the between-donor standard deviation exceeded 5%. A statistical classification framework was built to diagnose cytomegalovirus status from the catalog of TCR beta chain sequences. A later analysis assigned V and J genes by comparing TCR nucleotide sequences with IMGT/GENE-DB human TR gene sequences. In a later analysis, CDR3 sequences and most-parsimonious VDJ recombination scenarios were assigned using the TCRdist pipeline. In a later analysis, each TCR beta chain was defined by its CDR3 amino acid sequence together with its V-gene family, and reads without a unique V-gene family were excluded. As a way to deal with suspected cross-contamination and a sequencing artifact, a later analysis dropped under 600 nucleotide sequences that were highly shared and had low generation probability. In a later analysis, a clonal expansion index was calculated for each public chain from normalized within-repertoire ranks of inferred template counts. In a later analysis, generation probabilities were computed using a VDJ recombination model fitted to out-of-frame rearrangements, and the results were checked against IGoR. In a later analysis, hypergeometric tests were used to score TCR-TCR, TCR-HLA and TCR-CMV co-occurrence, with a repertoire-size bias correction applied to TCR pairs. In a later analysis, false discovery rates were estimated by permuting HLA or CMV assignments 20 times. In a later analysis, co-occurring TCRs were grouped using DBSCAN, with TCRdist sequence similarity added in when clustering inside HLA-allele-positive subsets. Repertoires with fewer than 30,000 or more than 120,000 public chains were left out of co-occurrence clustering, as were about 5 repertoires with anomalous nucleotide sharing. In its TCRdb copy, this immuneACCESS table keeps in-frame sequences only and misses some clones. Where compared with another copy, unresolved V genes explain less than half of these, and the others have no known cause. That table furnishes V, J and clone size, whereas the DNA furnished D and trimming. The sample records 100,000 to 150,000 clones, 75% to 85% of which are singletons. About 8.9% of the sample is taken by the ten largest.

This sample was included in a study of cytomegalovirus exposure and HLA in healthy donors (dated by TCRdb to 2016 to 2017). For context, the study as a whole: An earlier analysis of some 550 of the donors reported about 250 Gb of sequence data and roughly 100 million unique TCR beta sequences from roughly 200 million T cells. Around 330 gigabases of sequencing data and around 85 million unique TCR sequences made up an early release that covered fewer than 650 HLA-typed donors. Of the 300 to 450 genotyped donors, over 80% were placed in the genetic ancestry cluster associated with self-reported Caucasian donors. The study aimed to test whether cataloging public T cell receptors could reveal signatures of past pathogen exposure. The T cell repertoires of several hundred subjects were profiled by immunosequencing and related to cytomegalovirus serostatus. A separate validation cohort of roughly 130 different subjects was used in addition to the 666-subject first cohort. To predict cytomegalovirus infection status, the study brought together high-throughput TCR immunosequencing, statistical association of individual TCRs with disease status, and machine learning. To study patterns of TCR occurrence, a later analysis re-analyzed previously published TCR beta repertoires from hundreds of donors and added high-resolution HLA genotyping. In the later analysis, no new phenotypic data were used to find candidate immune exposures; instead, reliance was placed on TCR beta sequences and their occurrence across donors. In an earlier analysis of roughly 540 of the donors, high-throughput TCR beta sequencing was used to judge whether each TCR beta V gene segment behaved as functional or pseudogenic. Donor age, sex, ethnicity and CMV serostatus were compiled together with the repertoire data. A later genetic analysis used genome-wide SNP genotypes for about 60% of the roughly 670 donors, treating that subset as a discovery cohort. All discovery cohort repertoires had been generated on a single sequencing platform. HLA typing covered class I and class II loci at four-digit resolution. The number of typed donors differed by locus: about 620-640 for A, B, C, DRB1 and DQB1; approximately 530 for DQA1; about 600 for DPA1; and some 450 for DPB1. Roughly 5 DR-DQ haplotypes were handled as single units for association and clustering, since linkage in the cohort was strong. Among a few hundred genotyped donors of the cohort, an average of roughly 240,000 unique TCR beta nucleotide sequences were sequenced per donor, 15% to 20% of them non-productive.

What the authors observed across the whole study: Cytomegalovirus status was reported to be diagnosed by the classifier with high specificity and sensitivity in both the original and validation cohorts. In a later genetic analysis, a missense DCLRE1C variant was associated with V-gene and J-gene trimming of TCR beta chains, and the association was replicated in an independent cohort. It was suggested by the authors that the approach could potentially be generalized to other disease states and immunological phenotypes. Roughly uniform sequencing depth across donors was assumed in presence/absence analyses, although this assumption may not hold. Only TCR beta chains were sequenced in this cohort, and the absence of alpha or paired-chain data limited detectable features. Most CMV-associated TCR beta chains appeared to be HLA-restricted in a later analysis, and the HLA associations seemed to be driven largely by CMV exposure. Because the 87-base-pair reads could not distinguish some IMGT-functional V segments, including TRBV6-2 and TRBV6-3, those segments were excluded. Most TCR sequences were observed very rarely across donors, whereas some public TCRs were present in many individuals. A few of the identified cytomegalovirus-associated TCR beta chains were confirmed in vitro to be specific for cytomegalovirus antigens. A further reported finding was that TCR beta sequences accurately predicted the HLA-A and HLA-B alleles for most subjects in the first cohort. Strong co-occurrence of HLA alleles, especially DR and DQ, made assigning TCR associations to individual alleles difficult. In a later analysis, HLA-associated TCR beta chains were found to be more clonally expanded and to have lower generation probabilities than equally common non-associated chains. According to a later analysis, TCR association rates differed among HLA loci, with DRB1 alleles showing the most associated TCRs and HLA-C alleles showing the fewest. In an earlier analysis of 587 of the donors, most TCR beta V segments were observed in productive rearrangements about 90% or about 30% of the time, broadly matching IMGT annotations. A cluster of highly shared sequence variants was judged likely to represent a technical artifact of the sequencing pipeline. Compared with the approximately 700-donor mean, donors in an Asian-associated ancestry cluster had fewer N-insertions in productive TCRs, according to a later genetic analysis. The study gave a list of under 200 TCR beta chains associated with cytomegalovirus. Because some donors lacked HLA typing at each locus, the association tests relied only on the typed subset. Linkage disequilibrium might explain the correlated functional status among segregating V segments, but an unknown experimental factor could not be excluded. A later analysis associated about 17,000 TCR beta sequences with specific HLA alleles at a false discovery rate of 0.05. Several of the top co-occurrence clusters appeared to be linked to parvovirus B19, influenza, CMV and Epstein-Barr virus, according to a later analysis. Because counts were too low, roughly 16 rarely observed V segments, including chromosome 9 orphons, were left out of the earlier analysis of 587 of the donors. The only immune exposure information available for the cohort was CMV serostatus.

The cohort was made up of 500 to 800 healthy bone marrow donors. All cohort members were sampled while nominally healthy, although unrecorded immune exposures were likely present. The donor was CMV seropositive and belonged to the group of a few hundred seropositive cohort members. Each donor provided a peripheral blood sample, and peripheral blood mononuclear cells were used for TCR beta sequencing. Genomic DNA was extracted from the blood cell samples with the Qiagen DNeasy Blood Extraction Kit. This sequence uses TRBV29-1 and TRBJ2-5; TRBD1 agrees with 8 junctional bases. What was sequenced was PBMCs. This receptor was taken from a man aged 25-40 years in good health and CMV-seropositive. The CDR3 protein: CSVSATGEETQYF. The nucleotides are TGCAGCGTTTCTGCGACAGGGGAAGAGACCCAGTACTTC.